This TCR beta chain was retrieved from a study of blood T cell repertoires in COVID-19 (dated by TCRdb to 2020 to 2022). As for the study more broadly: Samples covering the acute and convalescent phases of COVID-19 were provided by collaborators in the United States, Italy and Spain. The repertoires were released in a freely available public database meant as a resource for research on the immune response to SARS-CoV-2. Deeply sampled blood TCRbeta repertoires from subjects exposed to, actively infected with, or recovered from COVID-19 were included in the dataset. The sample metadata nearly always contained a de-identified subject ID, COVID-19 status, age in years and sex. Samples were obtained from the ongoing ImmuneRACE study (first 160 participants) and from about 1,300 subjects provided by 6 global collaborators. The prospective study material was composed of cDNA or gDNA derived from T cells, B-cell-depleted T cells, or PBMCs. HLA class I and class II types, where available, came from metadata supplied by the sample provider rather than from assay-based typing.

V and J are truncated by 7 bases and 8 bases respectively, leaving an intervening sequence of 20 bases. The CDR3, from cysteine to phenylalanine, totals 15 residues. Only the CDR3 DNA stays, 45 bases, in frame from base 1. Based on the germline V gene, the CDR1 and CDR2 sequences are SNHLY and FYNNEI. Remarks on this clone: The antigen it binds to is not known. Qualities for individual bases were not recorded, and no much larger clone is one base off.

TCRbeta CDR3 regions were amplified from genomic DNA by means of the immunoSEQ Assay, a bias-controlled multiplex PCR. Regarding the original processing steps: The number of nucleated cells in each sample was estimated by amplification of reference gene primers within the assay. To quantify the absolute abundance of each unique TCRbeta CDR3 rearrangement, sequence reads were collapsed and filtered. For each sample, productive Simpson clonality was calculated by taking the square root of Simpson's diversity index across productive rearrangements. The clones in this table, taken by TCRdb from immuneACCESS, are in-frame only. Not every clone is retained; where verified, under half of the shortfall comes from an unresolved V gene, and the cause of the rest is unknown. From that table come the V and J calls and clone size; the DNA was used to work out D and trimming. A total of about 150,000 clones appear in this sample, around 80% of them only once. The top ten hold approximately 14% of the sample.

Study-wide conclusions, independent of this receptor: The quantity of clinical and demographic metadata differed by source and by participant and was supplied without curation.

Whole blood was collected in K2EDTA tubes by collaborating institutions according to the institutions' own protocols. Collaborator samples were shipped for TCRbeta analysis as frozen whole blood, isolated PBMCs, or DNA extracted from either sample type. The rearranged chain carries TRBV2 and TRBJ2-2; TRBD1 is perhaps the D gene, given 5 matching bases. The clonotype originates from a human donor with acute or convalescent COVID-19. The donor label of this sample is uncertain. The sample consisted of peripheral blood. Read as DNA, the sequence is TGTGCCAGCACCACGGACAACTGGGGATCTGGGGAGCTGTTTTTT. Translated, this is CASTTDNWGSGELFF.